The clone carrying this T cell receptor beta chain was recorded a few times. Its target is unknown. A universal primer site came from template switching; cDNA carried unique molecular identifiers. Each CDR3 protein gets one entry after TCRdb re-called the 5' RACE reads with MiXCR. The sample holds 1,800,000 or so distinct CDR3 sequences, about 31% seen once. These data belong to a study of identical twins. Study-level points and caveats: For out-of-frame beta sequences, excess twin sharing was weaker.

The CDR3 has 18 residues. The V segment lost 0 bases and the J segment 2 bases; nucleotides outside the gene matches: 7. Germline V gene sequence: CDR1 SGDLS, CDR2 YYNGEE. The sequence was obtained from a newborn girl in good health. The chain uses TRBV9 and TRBJ2-5; 13 nucleotides agree with TRBD2. What was sequenced was cord blood. In nucleotides, the CDR3 is TGTGCCAGCAGCGTAGCTACTGGGACTAGCGGGACTCAAGAGACCCAGTACTTC. Its translation: CASSVATGTSGTQETQYF. The variable domain in full, with the rest retrieved from reference TRBV9 and TRBJ2-5, is DSGVTQTPKHLITATGQRVTLRCSPRSGDLSVYWYQQSLDQGLQFLIQYYNGEERAKGNILERFSAQQFPDLHSELNLSSLELGDSALYFCASSVATGTSGTQETQYFGPGTRLLVL.